The 28 T cell receptor beta chains presented below share a single source sample, sequenced in a study of cytomegalovirus exposure and HLA in healthy donors. Both 60 Vbeta primers and 13 Jbeta primers went into the PCR. Profiled with immunoSEQ multiplex PCR; TCRdb holds only in-frame clones, not every one. The table records 100,000 to 120,000 clones, around three quarters of them present only once. Sequences were obtained from PBMCs. The receptors were gathered from a young woman in good health and CMV-seronegative.

This chain connects TRBV4-1 to TRBJ1-2; 8 nucleotides match TRBD1. Germline V gene lookup returns CDR1 MGHRA and CDR2 YSYEKL. The CDR3 runs 15 residues. The J segment lost 3 bases and the V segment lost 4 bases, leaving 7 bases of the junction unmatched. The CDR3 sequence: CASSPGTGADYGYTF. The CDR3 DNA follows: TGCGCCAGCAGCCCAGGGACAGGCGCTGACTATGGCTACACCTTC.

This clone showed up just a few times. V and J are TRBV30 and TRBJ2-5, with D perhaps TRBD2 (5 bases). The CDR3 consists of 13 residues. The V gene's germline CDR1 is GTSNPN and CDR2 SVGIG (reference sequence). V dropped 7 bases and J dropped 9 bases, with 21 bases sitting between them. The CDR3 DNA reads as TGTGCCTTTCTATACCACCCCCTCGGGGCCCAGTACTTC. Protein sequence: CAFLYHPLGAQYF.

This chain uses TRBV6-4 with TRBJ2-1; D perhaps matches TRBD1 (6 bases). The germline V gene has CDR1 MRHNA and CDR2 SNTAGT. This CDR3 is 16 amino acids long. Trimming left V 1 base short and J 0 bases short, with 10 bases between. The CDR3 spells CASSDLTGSSYNEQFF. The CDR3 region has the DNA TGTGCCAGCAGTGACTTGACAGGCAGCTCCTACAATGAGCAGTTCTTC.

In its sample, this clone was seen a few times. The chain combines TRBV5-6 with TRBJ2-1; the match to TRBD2 covers 7 bases. In germline, CDR1 is SGHDT, CDR2 YYEEEE. V lost 5 bases to trimming and J lost 4 bases; unmatched junction nucleotides: 6. CDR3 size: 14 residues. The CDR3 reads CASSLAEAYNEQFF. In nucleotides, the CDR3 is TGTGCCAGCAGTCTAGCGGAGGCGTACAATGAGCAGTTCTTC.

The chain uses TRBV27 and TRBJ2-2, with 8 bases identical to TRBD2. V lost 6 bases to trimming and J lost 6 bases; unmatched junction nucleotides: 6. Germline loops: CDR1 MNHEY, CDR2 SMNVEV (reference sequence). CDR3 length: 14 residues. The CDR3 DNA reads as TGTGCCAGCAGACCCAGCGGGAGCCCCGGGGAGCTGTTTTTT. It is translated as CASRPSGSPGELFF.

The genes are TRBV5-1 and TRBJ2-5, with a possible D match to TRBD1 (6 bases). This CDR3 is 13 amino acids long. The germline CDR1 and CDR2 sequences are SGHRS and YFSETQ. Trimming shortened V by 0 bases and J by 13 bases, and 16 bases separated the two germline ends. The CDR3 bases are TGCGCCAGCAGCTTGGAAGGGTCCAGGACAGCGTACTTC. Residues: CASSLEGSRTAYF.

CDR3 protein: CASRKTVLYGYTF. CDR3 DNA: TGTGCCAGCAGGAAGACAGTTCTTTATGGCTACACCTTC. This chain uses TRBV28 with TRBJ1-2, with a weak D call TRBD1 (5 bases). The CDR3 covers 13 residues. CDR1 MDHEN and CDR2 SYDVKM come from the germline V gene. The V end lost 6 bases, the J end lost 5 bases, and 13 bases lay between the germline ends.

The rearrangement joins TRBV30 to TRBJ2-1, with D hard to call. V was trimmed by 2 bases and J by 3 bases, leaving 8 bases between them. This CDR3 is 13 amino acids long. Germline CDR1 is GTSNPN and CDR2 is SVGIG (reference sequence). The CDR3 spells CAWSTELYNEQFF. The CDR3 region has the DNA TGTGCCTGGAGTACGGAGCTCTACAATGAGCAGTTCTTC.

This chain joins TRBV28 and TRBJ2-4; D perhaps matches TRBD2 (6 bases). Per germline, CDR1 MDHEN and CDR2 SYDVKM. This CDR3 is 13 amino acids long. V was clipped by 1 base and J by 9 bases, with 10 bases between them. The CDR3 is CASSLLGGGIQYF. The CDR3 DNA reads TGTGCCAGCAGTTTATTGGGGGGAGGCATTCAGTACTTC.

This chain connects TRBV7-6 to TRBJ1-4; 7 positions agree with TRBD1. Unmatched junction bases numbered 8, after V lost 5 bases and J lost 8 bases. This CDR3 is built from 14 residues. From germline, CDR1 is SGHVS and CDR2 FNYEAQ. This CDR3 is CASSLGGAWEKLFF. The CDR3 DNA reads TGTGCCAGCAGCCTAGGGGGCGCTTGGGAAAAACTGTTTTTT.

This clone occurred a few times. J is TRBJ1-5 and V is TRBV4-1; no clear D gene. Trimming removed 4 bases from V and 1 base from J, with 14 bases in between. This CDR3 contains 16 residues. Germline V gene sequence: CDR1 MGHRA, CDR2 YSYEKL. CDR3 nucleotides: TGCGCCAGCAGCCTGGTTGTGGGCCGGAGCAATCAGCCCCAGCATTTT. This sequence encodes CASSLVVGRSNQPQHF.

This clone was found once. The chain recombines TRBV5-6 with TRBJ1-1; D uncertain. Trimming pared 6 bases from V and 0 bases from J, leaving 21 bases between. CDR3 size: 17 residues. Germline-derived CDR1 and CDR2 are SGHDT and YYEEEE. The CDR3 here is CASTHRWRRMMNTEAFF. CDR3 sequence (DNA): TGTGCCAGCACCCACCGGTGGCGGAGGATGATGAACACTGAAGCTTTCTTT.

The rearrangement joins TRBV5-4 to TRBJ1-1, with TRBD1 matching 7 bases. The trim removed 4 bases at V and 7 bases at J, leaving 4 bases unmatched. The CDR3 length is 12 residues. From germline, CDR1 is SGHNT and CDR2 YYREEE (reference sequence). The CDR3 DNA sequence: TGTGCCAGCAGCAGACAGGGAGGTGAAGCTTTCTTT. This gives the protein CASSRQGGEAFF.

This clone has only a few counts. The chain uses TRBV28 and TRBJ1-5; TRBD1 aligns across 7 bases. Unmatched junction bases numbered 3, after V lost 2 bases and J lost 5 bases. The CDR3 has 14 amino acids. Germline V gives CDR1 MDHEN, CDR2 SYDVKM. CDR3 residues: CASSLDRDDQPQHF. CDR3 sequence (DNA): TGTGCCAGCAGTTTAGACAGGGATGATCAGCCCCAGCATTTT.

The rearrangement uses TRBV7-9 and TRBJ2-5, with 11 bases aligning to TRBD2. Germline CDR1 and CDR2: SEHNR and FQNEAQ (reference sequence). The CDR3 is 16 amino acids. The trim removed 5 bases at V and 2 bases at J, leaving 7 bases unmatched. CDR3 sequence (DNA): TGTGCCAGCAGCATCGGGACTAGCGGAGATCAAGAGACCCAGTACTTC. Its translation is CASSIGTSGDQETQYF.

This clone rates as medium-sized. The DNA of the CDR3 is TGTGCCAGCACCGGAAAGACTAGCGGTAACAATGAGCAGTTCTTC. Translation: CASTGKTSGNNEQFF. The V and J genes are TRBV25-1 and TRBJ2-1; the match to TRBD2 covers 9 bases. With 7 bases clipped from V and 5 bases from J, the junction kept 9 bases outside the gene matches. The CDR3 has 15 amino acids. Germline CDR1 is MGHDK and CDR2 is SYGVNS.

The chain couples TRBV7-6 to TRBJ2-3; 7 bases agree with TRBD2. This CDR3 region has 15 residues. In germline, CDR1 is SGHVS, CDR2 FNYEAQ. V trimming: 1 base; J trimming: 2 bases; junction bases outside the gene matches: 3. DNA for the CDR3: TGTGCCAGCAGCTTAGTGCTAGCGGACACAGATACGCAGTATTTT. Protein sequence: CASSLVLADTDTQYF. Complete variable domain (other parts from reference TRBV7-6 and TRBJ2-3): GAGVSQSPRYKVTKRGQDVALRCDPISGHVSLYWYRQALGQGPEFLTYFNYEAQQDKSGLPNDRFSAERPEGSISTLTIQRTEQRDSAMYRCASSLVLADTDTQYFGPGTRLTVL.

V usage is TRBV4-1 and J usage is TRBJ2-1; 7 nucleotides match TRBD1. The CDR3 length is 18 residues. Germline V gene lookup returns CDR1 MGHRA and CDR2 YSYEKL. The V segment lost 4 bases and the J segment 0 bases; nucleotides outside the gene matches: 12. In DNA form, the CDR3 reads TGCGCCAGCAGCCCCCGCTCCCCACAGGGGATCTCCTACAATGAGCAGTTCTTC. Residues: CASSPRSPQGISYNEQFF.

This sequence joins TRBV4-1 and TRBJ2-7, with 10 bases fitting TRBD2. With V trimmed by 4 bases and J by 1 base, 4 bases remained unmatched. There are 15 residues in the CDR3. Looked up from germline, CDR1 is MGHRA and CDR2 is YSYEKL. CDR3 coding DNA: TGCGCCAGCAGCCCTAGCGGGAGTGGGTCCTACGAGCAGTACTTC. This translates into CASSPSGSGSYEQYF.

The chain combines TRBV28 with TRBJ1-1; 12 bases map to TRBD1. Germline CDR1 MDHEN, CDR2 SYDVKM. The CDR3 has 15 amino acids. Trimming at V came to 5 bases and at J to 6 bases, leaving 7 bases not matched to a gene. CDR3 residues: CASSPRGQGASEAFF. CDR3 coding DNA: TGTGCCAGCAGTCCCAGGGGACAGGGGGCGTCTGAAGCTTTCTTT.

This sequence joins TRBV19 and TRBJ2-7; weak D call: TRBD1 (7 bases). CDR1 and CDR2 from the germline V gene are LNHDA and SQIVND (reference sequence). This CDR3 region has 11 residues. V was shortened by 6 bases and J by 5 bases, with 8 bases between the two germline ends. CDR3 bases: TGTGCCAGTAGCAGGGGGGACGAGCAGTACTTC. This gives the protein CASSRGDEQYF.

The rearrangement links TRBV15 to TRBJ2-7, with 9 bases identical to TRBD1. The CDR3 has 16 amino acids. Germline assignment: CDR1 LNHNV and CDR2 YYDKDF (reference sequence). The V gene end was trimmed by 1 base and the J gene end by 3 bases; junction bases not matched to a gene: 7. CDR3 nucleotides: TGTGCCACCAGCAGAGGGGTGGGACAGGGCTACTACGAGCAGTACTTC. Translated: CATSRGVGQGYYEQYF.

The CDR3 spells CASRVPGGVSTNEKLFF. The CDR3, as DNA: TGCGCCAGCAGGGTCCCCGGGGGGGTTTCAACTAATGAAAAACTGTTTTTT. The chain employs TRBV23-1 and TRBJ1-4; a possible D gene is TRBD1 (5 bases). TRBV23-1 is placed among ORFs of uncertain function. The CDR3 is 17 residues long. Trimming removed 6 bases at V and 0 bases at J, with 17 bases between.

The V and J genes are TRBV9 and TRBJ2-5; 9 nucleotides align to TRBD2. Germline trimming cut 3 bases from V and 5 bases from J; bases unmatched to any gene: 5. This CDR3 spans 14 amino acids. Germline V gene data show CDR1 as SGDLS and CDR2 as YYNGEE. The CDR3 sequence: CASSGGGAWETQYF. The CDR3 region has the DNA TGTGCCAGCAGCGGCGGGGGGGCCTGGGAGACCCAGTACTTC.

The chain uses TRBV12-5 and TRBJ1-1; no definite D call. The V and J ends lost 2 bases and 1 base respectively, with 5 bases between them. CDR3 size: 13 residues. The germline CDR1 and CDR2 sequences are LGHNT and FRNRAP. The CDR3, as DNA: TGTGCTAGTGGTTTGAGAGAGAACACTGAAGCTTTCTTT. It specifies CASGLRENTEAFF.

The V call is TRBV7-8, the J call TRBJ2-1; a weak D match, TRBD2 (5 bases). The CDR3 has 13 amino acids. The V and J ends lost 1 base and 8 bases respectively, with 9 bases between them. The germline V gene encodes CDR1 SGHVS and CDR2 FQNEAQ. DNA of the CDR3: TGTGCCAGCAGCTTAGGAGGGATCTATGAGCAGTTCTTC. Its protein product is CASSLGGIYEQFF.

The CDR3 DNA reads as TGTGCCAGCAGCCACAGGCCACGACAGAACACCGGGGAGCTGTTTTTT. Residues: CASSHRPRQNTGELFF. The J gene is TRBJ2-2, the V gene TRBV4-2; D gene unclear. The germline V and J ends were trimmed by 3 bases and 1 base, with 12 bases remaining between them. The germline V gene encodes CDR1 LGHNA and CDR2 YNFKEQ. CDR3 size: 16 residues.

V and J are TRBV25-1 and TRBJ2-5; TRBD2 agrees at 10 bases. Germline CDR1 and CDR2: MGHDK and SYGVNS. With 8 bases clipped from V and 5 bases from J, the junction kept 5 bases outside the gene matches. This CDR3 has 13 amino acids. The DNA for the CDR3 is TGTGCCAGCTCCCTAGCGGGAGCGGAGACCCAGTACTTC. The encoded protein is CASSLAGAETQYF.